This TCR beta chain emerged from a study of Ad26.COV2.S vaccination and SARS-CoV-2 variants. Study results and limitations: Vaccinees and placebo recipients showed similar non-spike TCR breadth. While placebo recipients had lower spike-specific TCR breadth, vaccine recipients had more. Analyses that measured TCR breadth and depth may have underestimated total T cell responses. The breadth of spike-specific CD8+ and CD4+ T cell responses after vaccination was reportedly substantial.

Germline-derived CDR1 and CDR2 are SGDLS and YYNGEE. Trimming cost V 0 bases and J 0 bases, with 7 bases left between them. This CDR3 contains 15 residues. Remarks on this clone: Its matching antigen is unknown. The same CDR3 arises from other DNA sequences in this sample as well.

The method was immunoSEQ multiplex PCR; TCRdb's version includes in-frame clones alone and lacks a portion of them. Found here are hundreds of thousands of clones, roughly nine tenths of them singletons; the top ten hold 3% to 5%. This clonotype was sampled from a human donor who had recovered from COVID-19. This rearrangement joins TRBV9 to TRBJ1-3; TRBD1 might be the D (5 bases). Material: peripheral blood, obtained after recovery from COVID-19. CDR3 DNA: TGTGCCAGCAGCGTAGGGGGGGGCTCTGGAAACACCATATATTTT. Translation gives CASSVGGGSGNTIYF.